A selection of T cell receptor beta chains follows, all from one sample in a study of regulatory T cells in long-lasting Graves disease. TCRdb re-derived calls from the multiplex PCR reads in MiXCR, one entry per CDR3 protein. The repertoire holds approximately 250,000 distinct CDR3 sequences, with 15% to 20% as singletons. This material consisted of peripheral blood mononuclear cells (PBMCs), taken at new diagnosis, from a patient treated with antithyroid drugs. The receptors were gathered from a female donor with Graves disease. Both conserved end residues are part of each CDR3. The D gene is left open where the match is weak. Only part of the rows carry a size: once, few, many, or a class if the clone is expanded.

clone size	V gene	J gene	D gene	CDR3 DNA	CDR3 protein
few	TRBV20-1	TRBJ1-1	NA	TGCAGTGCTAGAGAGGGGGGGGTTAACACTGAAGCTTTCTTT	CSAREGGVNTEAFF
NA	TRBV10-3	TRBJ2-3	NA	TGTGCCATCAGTAGGGACTTTTCTAGCACAGATACGCAGTATTTT	CAISRDFSSTDTQYF
many	TRBV2	TRBJ1-5	NA	TGTGCCAGCAGTTTGACGGTTTATAGCAATCAGCCCCAGCATTTT	CASSLTVYSNQPQHF
NA	TRBV11-3	TRBJ2-5	NA	TGTGCCAGCAGCTTAGCAACAGGGAAAGAGACCCAGTACTTC	CASSLATGKETQYF
many	TRBV11-2	TRBJ2-3	NA	TGTGCCAGCAGCCCCCGTCTCACAGATACGCAGTATTTT	CASSPRLTDTQYF
many	TRBV11-2	TRBJ2-5	NA	TGTGCCAGCAGCTTAGATCCCCGGGGCTGGACAGACACAAGCCTAGGGTACCAAGAGACCCAGTACTTC	CASSLDPRGWTDTSLGYQETQYF
NA	TRBV2	TRBJ2-3	TRBD1	TGTGCCAGCAGTTCACAGGGGGCGCAAGCAGATACGCAGTATTTT	CASSSQGAQADTQYF
many	TRBV18	TRBJ2-1	TRBD1	TGTGCCAGCTCACCAGGGACAGGTCTATCTCTGGAGCAGTTCTTC	CASSPGTGLSLEQFF
NA	TRBV5-4	TRBJ1-2	NA	TGTGCCAGCAGCCCTTTTTCCCGGGACCCGGGAGGCTACACCTTC	CASSPFSRDPGGYTF
many	TRBV20-1	TRBJ1-4	TRBD1	TGCAGTGCTAGAGAAACGGGACAGCCGGAAAAACTGTTTTTT	CSARETGQPEKLFF
NA	TRBV7-2	TRBJ2-1	TRBD2	TGTGCCAGCAGCTTAGTCGGGGTAGCGGGGGCCTACAATGAGCAGTTCTTC	CASSLVGVAGAYNEQFF
many	TRBV18	TRBJ2-2	TRBD2	TGTGCCAGCTCAGGTGGACTAGCGGGAGCCGGCGGGGAGCTGTTTTTT	CASSGGLAGAGGELFF
many	TRBV11-3	TRBJ1-3	NA	TGTGCCAGCAGTTTTTCTTCTGGAAACACCATATATTTT	CASSFSSGNTIYF
many	TRBV9	TRBJ2-7	NA	TGTGCCAGCAGCTCCCACTCGGGACTCCGCTTC	CASSSHSGLRF
few	TRBV4-3	TRBJ1-6	TRBD1	TGCGCCAGCAGCCAAGATGACAGGGGGTTGGATTCACCCCTCCACTTT	CASSQDDRGLDSPLHF
few	TRBV24-1	TRBJ2-1	TRBD2	TGTGCCACCAGTGACGTCGGGACCAGCGGGGACAATGAGCAGTTCTTC	CATSDVGTSGDNEQFF
NA	TRBV5-1	TRBJ2-3	NA	TGCGCCAGCAGCTTTCTCGGATACCCAACAGATACGCAGTATTTT	CASSFLGYPTDTQYF
many	TRBV11-2	TRBJ2-7	TRBD1	TGTGCCAGCAGCTTGGGACAGGGGGCTGGGGAGCAGTACTTC	CASSLGQGAGEQYF
many	TRBV7-9	TRBJ1-1	NA	TGTGCCAGCAGCTTATTTATGAACACTGAAGCTTTCTTT	CASSLFMNTEAFF
many	TRBV12-3/TRBV12-4	TRBJ2-5	NA	TGTGCCAGCAGTTTCAATCAGGAGGGGGGGGAGACCCAGTACTTC	CASSFNQEGGETQYF
many	TRBV6-2/TRBV6-3	TRBJ2-7	TRBD1	TGTGCCAGCAGTTACCAGGGGGCTTCTTTCGAGCAGTACTTC	CASSYQGASFEQYF
many	TRBV20-1	TRBJ1-6	NA	TGCAGTGCTAGAGATCCGGCGTCGGGGGGGGGGAATTCACCCCTCCACTTT	CSARDPASGGGNSPLHF
many	TRBV12-3/TRBV12-4	TRBJ2-3	NA	TGTGCCAGCAGTTTAACGTACACAGATACGCAGTATTTT	CASSLTYTDTQYF
many	TRBV4-1	TRBJ2-7	NA	TGCGCCAGCAGCCAAGATCCAGGAGAGCAGTACTTC	CASSQDPGEQYF
many	TRBV7-2	TRBJ2-5	NA	TGTGCCAGCAGCGCACCTGCGCGGGAGACCCAGTACTTC	CASSAPARETQYF
NA	TRBV5-1	TRBJ1-4	NA	TGCGCCAGCAGCTCCACCCTTAGAGAGCTAGATGAAAAACTGTTTTTT	CASSSTLRELDEKLFF
many	TRBV2	TRBJ2-5	TRBD1	TGTGCCAGCAGGGCCGACAGGGTCCGGGAGACCCAGTACTTC	CASRADRVRETQYF
few	TRBV9	TRBJ1-4	TRBD1	TGTGCCAGCAGCGATGACAGGGATGGTGAAAAACTGTTTTTT	CASSDDRDGEKLFF
few	TRBV2	TRBJ2-7	TRBD2	TGTGCCAGCAGTGGCCGGACTAGCGGGAGGGCCGGGTACGAGCAGTACTTC	CASSGRTSGRAGYEQYF
many	TRBV27	TRBJ2-2	NA	TGTGCCAGCAGGCCTCGGGGGGCGCTTAACACCGGGGAGCTGTTTTTT	CASRPRGALNTGELFF
many	TRBV5-1	TRBJ2-5	TRBD1	TGCGCCAGCAGCTGGGGACAGGGGAAGGGGGAGACCCAGTACTTC	CASSWGQGKGETQYF